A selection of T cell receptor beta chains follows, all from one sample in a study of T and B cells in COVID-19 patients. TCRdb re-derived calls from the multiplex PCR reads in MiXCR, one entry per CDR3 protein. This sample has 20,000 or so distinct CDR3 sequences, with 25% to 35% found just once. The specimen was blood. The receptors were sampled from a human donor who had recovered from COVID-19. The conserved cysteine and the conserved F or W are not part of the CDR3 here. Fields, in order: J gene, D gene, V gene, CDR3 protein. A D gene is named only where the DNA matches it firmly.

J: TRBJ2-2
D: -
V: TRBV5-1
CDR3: ASSLGYTGELF

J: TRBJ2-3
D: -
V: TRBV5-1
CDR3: ASSLGWGISTDTQY

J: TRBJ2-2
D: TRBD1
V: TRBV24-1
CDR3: ATSDSDRGGTGELF

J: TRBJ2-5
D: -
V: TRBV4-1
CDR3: ASSQDRRETQY

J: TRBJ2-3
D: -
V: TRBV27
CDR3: ASSWERAGDTQY

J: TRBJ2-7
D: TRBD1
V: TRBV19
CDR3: ASGGTGQSEQY

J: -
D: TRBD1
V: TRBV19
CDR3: ASDTGTGNQPQY

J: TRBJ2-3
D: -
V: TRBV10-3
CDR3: ALRDSSDTQY

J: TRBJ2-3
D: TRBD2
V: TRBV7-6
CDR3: ASSSRLAGGLIADTQY

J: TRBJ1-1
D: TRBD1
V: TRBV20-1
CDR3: SARDTGGTEAF

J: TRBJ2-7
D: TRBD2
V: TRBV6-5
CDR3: ASSLGLAGGYEQY

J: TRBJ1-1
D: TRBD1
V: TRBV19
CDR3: ASSEPGTVNTEAF

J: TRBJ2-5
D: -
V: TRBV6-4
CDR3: ASSPGYETQY

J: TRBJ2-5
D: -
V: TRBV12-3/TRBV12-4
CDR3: ASSLTGRQETQY

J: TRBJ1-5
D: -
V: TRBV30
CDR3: AWSGGERPQH

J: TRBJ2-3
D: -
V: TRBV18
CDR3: ASSPSPGAGTDTQY

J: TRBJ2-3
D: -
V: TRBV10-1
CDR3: ASSESGVVDTQY

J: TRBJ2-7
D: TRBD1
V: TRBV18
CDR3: ASSPGTGYSGEQY

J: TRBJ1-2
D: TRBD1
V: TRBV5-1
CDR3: ASSLGQGAGYT

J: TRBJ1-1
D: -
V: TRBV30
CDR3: AWSVIGGTEAF

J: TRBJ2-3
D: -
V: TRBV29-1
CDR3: SVDSGTGQDTQY

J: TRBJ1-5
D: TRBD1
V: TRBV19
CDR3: ASSPQGGGGQPQH

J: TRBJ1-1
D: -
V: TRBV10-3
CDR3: AIRPIGGHTEAF

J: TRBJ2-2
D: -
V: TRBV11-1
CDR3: ASSPRLGGRGELF

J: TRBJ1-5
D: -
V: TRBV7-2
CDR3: ASSIPPGERH

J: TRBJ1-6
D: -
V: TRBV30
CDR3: AWSVRNNSPLH

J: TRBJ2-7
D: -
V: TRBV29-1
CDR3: SVVIFGGSTPYEQY

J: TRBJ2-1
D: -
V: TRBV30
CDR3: AWSDHEQF

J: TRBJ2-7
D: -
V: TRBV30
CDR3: AWTPWGGGEQY

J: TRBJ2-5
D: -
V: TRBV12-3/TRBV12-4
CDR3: ASRRGQFETQY

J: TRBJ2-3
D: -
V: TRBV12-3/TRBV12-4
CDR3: ASGAAGAAV

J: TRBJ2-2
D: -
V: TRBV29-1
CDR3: SVEQDAGELF

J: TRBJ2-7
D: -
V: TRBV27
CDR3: ASAKVFQLYEQY

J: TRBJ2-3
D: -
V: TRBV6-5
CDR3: ASSRSGLVLHTDTQY

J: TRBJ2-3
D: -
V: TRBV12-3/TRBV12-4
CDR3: ASSLWESTDTQY

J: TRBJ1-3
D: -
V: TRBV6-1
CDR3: ASSLNPWGSGNTIY

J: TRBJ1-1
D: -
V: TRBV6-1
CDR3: ASSEQGKNTEAF

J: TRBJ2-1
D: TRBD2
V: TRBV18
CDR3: ASSPGLGYYNEQF

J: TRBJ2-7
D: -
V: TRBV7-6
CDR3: ASSLRGNYEQY

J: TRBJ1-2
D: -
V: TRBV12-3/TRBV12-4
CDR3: ASSLSGVPYGYT

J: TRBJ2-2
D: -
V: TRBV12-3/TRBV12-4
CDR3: ASKGWSGELF

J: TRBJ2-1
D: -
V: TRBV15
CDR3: ATSRLTSREEQF

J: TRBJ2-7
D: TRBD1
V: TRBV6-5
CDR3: ASSRQGIEQY

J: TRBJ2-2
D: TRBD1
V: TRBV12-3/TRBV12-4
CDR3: ASSPGQGATGELF

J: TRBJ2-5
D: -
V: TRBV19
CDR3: ASSISASALETQY

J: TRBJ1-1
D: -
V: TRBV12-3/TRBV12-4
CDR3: ASTPAGRDTEAF

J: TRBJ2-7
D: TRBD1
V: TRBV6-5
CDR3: ASSYRDRGSYEQY

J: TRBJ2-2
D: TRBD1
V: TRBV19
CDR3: ASSRGQVRSGELF

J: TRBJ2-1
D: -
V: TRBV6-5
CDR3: ASTRLAQPPSEQF

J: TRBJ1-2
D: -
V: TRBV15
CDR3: ATSRDRAGSYGYT

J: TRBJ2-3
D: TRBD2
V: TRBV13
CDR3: ASSLGAGRTDTQY